The clone carrying this TCR beta chain is medium-sized. The sample's time point: after trial treatment. The treatment was: LDRT plus nivolumab, ipilimumab, low-dose cyclophosphamide and aspirin (RACIN trial). The data belong to a study of low-dose radiotherapy and immunotherapy resistance in tumors. First-strand cDNA relied on TRAV- and TRBV-specific primers spanning alpha and beta chains. Using a constant-region primer together with a V-primer adapter, TCRs were subjected to roughly 20 PCR cycles of amplification. TCRdb called the reads again in MiXCR, with one record for every CDR3 protein. Among about 30,000 distinct CDR3 sequences listed, approximately 49% were seen once. This CDR3 has 15 amino acids. Germline V gene data show CDR1 as SGHNT and CDR2 as YYREEE (reference sequence). Trimming took 0 bases from V and 3 from J; bases not matched to a gene: 2.

This receptor was identified in a male donor with gallbladder cancer. V and J are TRBV5-4 and TRBJ2-1; 8 nucleotides match TRBD1. The material was PBMCs, obtained after low-dose radiotherapy plus immunotherapy. Here the CDR3 reads CASSLGRGLYNEQFF. CDR3 bases: TGTGCCAGCAGCTTGGGCAGGGGGCTCTACAATGAGCAGTTCTTC.